A selection of T cell receptor beta chains follows, all from one sample in a study of shared clonotypes between healthy human individuals. Data came from immunoSEQ multiplex PCR; TCRdb stores just in-frame clones and leaves some out. The sample consists of around 940,000 clones, over 60% of them appearing once. Sequenced sample: memory CD4+ T cells sorted from blood. These TCRs come from a man between 18 and 35 years old in good health. Each CDR3 is given with its conserved first and last residue. The D gene is left open where the match is weak. Only some rows state a clone size, as once, few, many or a class for expanded clones.

abundance: NA
j_gene: TRBJ2-7
v_gene: TRBV5-5
d_gene: TRBD1
CDR3nt: TGTGCCAGCAGCAATGACCCCGGGACAGGGTCCTACGAGCAGTACTTC
CDR3aa: CASSNDPGTGSYEQYF

abundance: NA
j_gene: TRBJ1-5
v_gene: TRBV18
d_gene: NA
CDR3nt: TGTGCCAGCTCACAAGGGGCGAGCAATCAGCCCCAGCATTTT
CDR3aa: CASSQGASNQPQHF

abundance: NA
j_gene: TRBJ1-4
v_gene: TRBV11-3
d_gene: TRBD1
CDR3nt: TGTGCCAGCAGCTTATTGCCAGGGGGCGCGGTGGTCTTCTCTGAAAAACTGTTTTTT
CDR3aa: CASSLLPGGAVVFSEKLFF

abundance: NA
j_gene: TRBJ2-1
v_gene: TRBV7-3
d_gene: NA
CDR3nt: TGTGCCAGCAGCTCCGGCAGGGGTGGTTTCGATGAGCAGTTCTTC
CDR3aa: CASSSGRGGFDEQFF

abundance: NA
j_gene: TRBJ2-7
v_gene: TRBV11-2
d_gene: NA
CDR3nt: TGTGCCAGCAGCCTCTTGGGGGAGCAGTACTTC
CDR3aa: CASSLLGEQYF

abundance: once
j_gene: TRBJ1-1
v_gene: TRBV7-2
d_gene: NA
CDR3nt: TGTGCCAGCAGCCCGCAGACAGTGAACACTGAAGCTTTCTTT
CDR3aa: CASSPQTVNTEAFF

abundance: NA
j_gene: TRBJ1-1
v_gene: TRBV5-1
d_gene: TRBD1
CDR3nt: TGCGCCAGCAGCTACAGGGGGCTGAACACTGAAGCTTTCTTT
CDR3aa: CASSYRGLNTEAFF

abundance: NA
j_gene: TRBJ1-6
v_gene: TRBV30
d_gene: NA
CDR3nt: TGTGCCTGGACCCAAATTACCTCCTATAATTCACCCCTCCACTTT
CDR3aa: CAWTQITSYNSPLHF

abundance: NA
j_gene: TRBJ2-7
v_gene: TRBV29-1
d_gene: TRBD2
CDR3nt: TGCAGCGTTTTACTAGCGGGAACCTACGAGCAGTACTTC
CDR3aa: CSVLLAGTYEQYF

abundance: once
j_gene: TRBJ2-2
v_gene: TRBV28
d_gene: TRBD1
CDR3nt: TGTGCCAGCAGGACAGGGGGTTTGTCCGGGGAGCTGTTTTTT
CDR3aa: CASRTGGLSGELFF

abundance: NA
j_gene: TRBJ2-7
v_gene: TRBV29-1
d_gene: NA
CDR3nt: TGCAGCGTTTGGACGGATACCTACGAGCAGTACTTC
CDR3aa: CSVWTDTYEQYF

abundance: NA
j_gene: TRBJ2-1
v_gene: TRBV5-1
d_gene: TRBD1
CDR3nt: TGCGCCAGCAGCTTGGGTTCGTGGGGACAGGGTACGAATGAGCAGTTCTTC
CDR3aa: CASSLGSWGQGTNEQFF

abundance: NA
j_gene: TRBJ1-2
v_gene: TRBV21-1
d_gene: NA
CDR3nt: TGTGCCAGCAGCCGCCGGGCAGGGTGGGGCTACACCTTC
CDR3aa: CASSRRAGWGYTF

abundance: NA
j_gene: TRBJ1-4
v_gene: TRBV2
d_gene: TRBD1
CDR3nt: TGTGCCAGCAGTATTCACAGACAGGGGGAAAAACTGTTTTTT
CDR3aa: CASSIHRQGEKLFF

abundance: NA
j_gene: TRBJ2-7
v_gene: TRBV19
d_gene: NA
CDR3nt: TGTGCCAGTAGTAAGGGGGGATCAGGCTACTACGAGCAGTACTTC
CDR3aa: CASSKGGSGYYEQYF

abundance: NA
j_gene: TRBJ1-5
v_gene: TRBV18
d_gene: NA
CDR3nt: TGTGCCAGCTCTCCAATGGGGACGCCCGATCAGCCCCAGCATTTT
CDR3aa: CASSPMGTPDQPQHF

abundance: many
j_gene: TRBJ2-7
v_gene: TRBV4-1
d_gene: TRBD1
CDR3nt: TGCGCCAGCAGCCAAGATGGCCAGGGGGTAACCTACGAGCAGTACTTC
CDR3aa: CASSQDGQGVTYEQYF

abundance: once
j_gene: TRBJ1-5
v_gene: TRBV5-6
d_gene: NA
CDR3nt: TGTGCCAGCAGCCGAGGACGGACTTATAGCAATCAGCCCCAGCATTTT
CDR3aa: CASSRGRTYSNQPQHF

abundance: NA
j_gene: TRBJ2-7
v_gene: TRBV5-1
d_gene: NA
CDR3nt: TGCGCCAGCAGCTTGGGGCCTCTTGACTCCTACGAGCAGTACTTC
CDR3aa: CASSLGPLDSYEQYF

abundance: NA
j_gene: TRBJ1-4
v_gene: TRBV6-1
d_gene: NA
CDR3nt: TGTGCCAGCAGTGGAGGGGGGCTAGGTGAAAAACTGTTTTTT
CDR3aa: CASSGGGLGEKLFF

abundance: once
j_gene: TRBJ1-2
v_gene: TRBV6-1
d_gene: NA
CDR3nt: TGTGCCAGCAGCTTAGGACAGCTCTATGGCTACACCTTC
CDR3aa: CASSLGQLYGYTF

abundance: once
j_gene: TRBJ2-3
v_gene: TRBV7-2
d_gene: NA
CDR3nt: TGTGCCAGCAGCCACCGATCGGAAGATACGCAGTATTTT
CDR3aa: CASSHRSEDTQYF

abundance: NA
j_gene: TRBJ1-1
v_gene: TRBV28
d_gene: NA
CDR3nt: TGTGCCAGCACATCAAACACTGAAGCTTTCTTT
CDR3aa: CASTSNTEAFF

abundance: few
j_gene: TRBJ2-1
v_gene: TRBV4-3
d_gene: TRBD2
CDR3nt: TGCGCCAGCAGCCTGGGACTAGCGGGAGCCGGGGAGCAGTTCTTC
CDR3aa: CASSLGLAGAGEQFF

abundance: NA
j_gene: TRBJ1-6
v_gene: TRBV5-1
d_gene: NA
CDR3nt: TGCGCCAGCAGCTTGGCGGGCAGGGGTTCACCCCTCCACTTT
CDR3aa: CASSLAGRGSPLHF

abundance: NA
j_gene: TRBJ2-1
v_gene: TRBV7-6
d_gene: NA
CDR3nt: TGTGCCAGCAGCTCAGAATATGAGCAGTTCTTC
CDR3aa: CASSSEYEQFF

abundance: NA
j_gene: TRBJ1-2
v_gene: TRBV7-2
d_gene: NA
CDR3nt: TGTGCCAGCAGCCGGACAGACTATGGCTACACCTTC
CDR3aa: CASSRTDYGYTF

abundance: NA
j_gene: TRBJ2-7
v_gene: TRBV10-3
d_gene: NA
CDR3nt: TGTGCCATCGGTTCCGAAGGATATGGGTACGAGCAGTACTTC
CDR3aa: CAIGSEGYGYEQYF

abundance: NA
j_gene: TRBJ1-1
v_gene: TRBV19
d_gene: NA
CDR3nt: TGTGCCAGTAGTATAAATTTTGGAAGCGATATGACTGAAGCTTTCTTT
CDR3aa: CASSINFGSDMTEAFF

abundance: many
j_gene: TRBJ1-6
v_gene: TRBV9
d_gene: NA
CDR3nt: TGTGCCAGCAGCGTAGCTACAGGTTCGAATTCACCCCTCCACTTT
CDR3aa: CASSVATGSNSPLHF

abundance: once
j_gene: TRBJ2-1
v_gene: TRBV11-3
d_gene: TRBD2
CDR3nt: TGTGCCAGCAGCTTCGACGGGGAGGGCAATGAGCAGTTCTTC
CDR3aa: CASSFDGEGNEQFF

abundance: few
j_gene: TRBJ1-5
v_gene: TRBV28
d_gene: NA
CDR3nt: TGTGCCAGCAGTTCGGACAGCAATCAGCCCCAGCATTTT
CDR3aa: CASSSDSNQPQHF

abundance: few
j_gene: TRBJ1-2
v_gene: TRBV27
d_gene: NA
CDR3nt: TGTGCCAGCAGTTTGACACAGGTTGGAGGCTACACCTTC
CDR3aa: CASSLTQVGGYTF

abundance: NA
j_gene: TRBJ2-7
v_gene: TRBV7-6
d_gene: TRBD2
CDR3nt: TGTGCCAGCAGCCTCGTGCCAGGGACTAGCTTCCACGAGCAGTACTTC
CDR3aa: CASSLVPGTSFHEQYF

abundance: NA
j_gene: TRBJ1-2
v_gene: TRBV2
d_gene: TRBD1
CDR3nt: TGTGCCAGCAGTGACCAGGGGGCGATGGAAGGCTACACCTTC
CDR3aa: CASSDQGAMEGYTF

abundance: NA
j_gene: TRBJ1-1
v_gene: TRBV6-5
d_gene: NA
CDR3nt: TGTGCCAGCAGTTATGGACGGAGCACTGAAGCTTTCTTT
CDR3aa: CASSYGRSTEAFF